Listed here is a single TCR beta chain. The data belong to a study of response to subunit inactivated influenza vaccine. TCRdb fed the RT-PCR reads into MiXCR, producing one record per CDR3 protein. The sample records about 800,000 distinct CDR3 sequences, about 20% being singletons. The V end was cut by 5 bases, the J end by 9 bases, with 8 bases between. CDR3 size: 12 residues. This clonotype was obtained from a man aged 50 to 59 who received an inactivated influenza vaccine. The starting material was PBMCs from blood, obtained roughly 5 days after vaccination. The J gene is TRBJ1-6, the V gene TRBV12-3 or TRBV12-4; TRBD1 might be the D (5 bases). CDR3 sequence: CASSLRVSPLHF. Here the CDR3 DNA reads TGTGCCAGCAGTCTCAGGGTTTCACCCCTCCACTTT.